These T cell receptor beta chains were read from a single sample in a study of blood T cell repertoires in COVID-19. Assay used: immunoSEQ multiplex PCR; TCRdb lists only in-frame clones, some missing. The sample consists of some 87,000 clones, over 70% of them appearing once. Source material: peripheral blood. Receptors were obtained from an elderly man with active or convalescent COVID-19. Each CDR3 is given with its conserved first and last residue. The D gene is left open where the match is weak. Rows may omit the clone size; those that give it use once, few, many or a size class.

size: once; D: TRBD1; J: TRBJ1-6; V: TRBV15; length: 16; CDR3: CATSRDQGAWNSPLHF; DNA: TGTGCCACCAGCAGAGACCAGGGGGCTTGGAATTCACCCCTCCACTTT
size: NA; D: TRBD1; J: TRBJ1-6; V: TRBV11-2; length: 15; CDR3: CASSLGDRDNSPLHF; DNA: TGTGCCAGCAGCTTAGGTGACAGGGACAATTCACCCCTCCACTTT
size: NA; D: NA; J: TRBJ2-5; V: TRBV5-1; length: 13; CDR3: CASSLGGGETQYF; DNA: TGCGCCAGCAGCTTGGGTGGAGGGGAGACCCAGTACTTC
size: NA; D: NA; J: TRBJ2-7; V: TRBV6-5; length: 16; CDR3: CASSYSPTESTYEQYF; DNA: TGTGCCAGCAGTTACTCACCGACGGAGAGCACCTACGAGCAGTACTTC
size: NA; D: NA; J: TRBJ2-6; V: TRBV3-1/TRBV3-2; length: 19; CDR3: CASSQVWSQGPSGANVLTF; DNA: TGTGCCAGCAGCCAAGTTTGGTCCCAGGGGCCCTCTGGGGCCAACGTCCTGACTTTC
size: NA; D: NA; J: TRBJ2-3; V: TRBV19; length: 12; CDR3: CASSILAHTQYF; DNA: TGTGCCAGTAGTATTTTGGCACATACGCAGTATTTT
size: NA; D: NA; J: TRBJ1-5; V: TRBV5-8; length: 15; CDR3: CASKKQGPSNQPQHF; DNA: TGTGCCAGCAAAAAACAGGGACCGAGCAATCAGCCCCAGCATTTT
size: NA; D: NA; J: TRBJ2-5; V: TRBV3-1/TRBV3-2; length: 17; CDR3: CASSQPTWVGGGETQYF; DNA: TGTGCCAGCAGCCAGCCGACATGGGTGGGGGGAGGTGAGACCCAGTACTTC
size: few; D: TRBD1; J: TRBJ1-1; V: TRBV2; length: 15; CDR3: CASTKDRGRNTEAFF; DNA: TGTGCCAGCACCAAGGACAGGGGGCGGAACACTGAAGCTTTCTTT
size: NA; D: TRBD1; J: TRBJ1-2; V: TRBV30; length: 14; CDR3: CAWRPGQGLGGYTF; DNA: TGTGCCTGGAGGCCGGGACAGGGGCTGGGTGGCTACACCTTC
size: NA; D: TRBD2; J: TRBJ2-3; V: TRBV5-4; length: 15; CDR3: CASSFSGGPADTQYF; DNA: TGTGCCAGCAGCTTTTCGGGGGGGCCCGCAGATACGCAGTATTTT
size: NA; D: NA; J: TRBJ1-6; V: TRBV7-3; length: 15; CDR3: CASSLNGGSNSPLHF; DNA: TGTGCCAGCAGCTTAAACGGGGGTTCCAATTCACCCCTCCACTTT
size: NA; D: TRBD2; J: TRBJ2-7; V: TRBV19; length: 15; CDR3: CASSPLAGGPYEQYF; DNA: TGTGCCAGTAGCCCTCTAGCGGGAGGACCTTACGAGCAGTACTTC
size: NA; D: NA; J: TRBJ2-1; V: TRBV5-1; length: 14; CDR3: CASSTDSSYNEQFF; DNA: TGCGCCAGCAGCACCGACTCCTCCTACAATGAGCAGTTCTTC
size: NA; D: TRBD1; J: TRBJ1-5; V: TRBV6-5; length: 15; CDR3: CASSPDRVMITPQHF; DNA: TGTGCCAGCAGTCCAGACAGGGTCATGATTACGCCCCAGCATTTT
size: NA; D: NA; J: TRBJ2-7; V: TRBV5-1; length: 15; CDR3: CASSLEGGGAYEQYF; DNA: TGCGCCAGCAGCTTGGAAGGTGGGGGGGCTTACGAGCAGTACTTC
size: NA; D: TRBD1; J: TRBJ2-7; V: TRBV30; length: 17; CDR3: CAWSRSRAGTGGNEQYF; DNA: TGTGCCTGGAGTAGAAGCCGTGCCGGGACAGGGGGAAACGAGCAGTACTTC
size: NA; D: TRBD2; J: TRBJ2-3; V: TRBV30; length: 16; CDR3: CAWMASGGARTDTQYF; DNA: TGTGCCTGGATGGCTAGCGGGGGGGCCCGCACAGATACGCAGTATTTT
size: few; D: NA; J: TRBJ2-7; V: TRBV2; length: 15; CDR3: CASSDLVGTFLEQYF; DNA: TGTGCCAGCAGTGATTTGGTGGGGACATTCTTAGAGCAGTACTTC
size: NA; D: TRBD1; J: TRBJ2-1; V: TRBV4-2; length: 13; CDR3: CASSQEGGTGAFF; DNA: TGTGCCAGCAGCCAAGAAGGAGGGACAGGGGCATTCTTC
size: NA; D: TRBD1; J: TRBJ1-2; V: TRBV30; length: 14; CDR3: CAWIQGAVDYGYTF; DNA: TGTGCCTGGATACAGGGGGCTGTGGACTATGGCTACACCTTC
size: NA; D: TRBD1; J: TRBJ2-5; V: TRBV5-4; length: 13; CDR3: CASSLIGGETQYF; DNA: TGTGCCAGCAGCCTGATAGGGGGCGAGACCCAGTACTTC
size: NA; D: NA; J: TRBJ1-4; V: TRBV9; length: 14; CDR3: CASSVGVANEKLFF; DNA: TGTGCCAGCAGCGTAGGAGTAGCTAATGAAAAACTGTTTTTT
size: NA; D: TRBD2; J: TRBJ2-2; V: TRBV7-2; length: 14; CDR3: CASSSQRGAGELFF; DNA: TGTGCCAGCAGCTCCCAGCGGGGCGCCGGGGAGCTGTTTTTT
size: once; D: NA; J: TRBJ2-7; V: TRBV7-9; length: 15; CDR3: CASSLVIGSTTEQYF; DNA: TGTGCCAGCAGCTTGGTAATTGGGTCAACTACCGAGCAGTACTTC
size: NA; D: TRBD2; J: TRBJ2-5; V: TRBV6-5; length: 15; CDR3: CASSYGRADGETQYF; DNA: TGTGCCAGCAGTTACGGGAGGGCAGACGGAGAGACCCAGTACTTC
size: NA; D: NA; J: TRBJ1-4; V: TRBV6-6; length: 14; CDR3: CASSYRETNEKLFF; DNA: TGTGCCAGCAGTTACCGGGAAACTAATGAAAAACTGTTTTTT
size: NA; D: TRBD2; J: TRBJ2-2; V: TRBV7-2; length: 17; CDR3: CASSWTSGQTNTGELFF; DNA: TGTGCCAGCAGTTGGACTAGCGGGCAAACGAACACCGGGGAGCTGTTTTTT
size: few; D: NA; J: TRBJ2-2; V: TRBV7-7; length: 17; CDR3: CASSLALPGASTGELFF; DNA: TGTGCCAGCAGCTTAGCGCTTCCGGGAGCCAGCACCGGGGAGCTGTTTTTT
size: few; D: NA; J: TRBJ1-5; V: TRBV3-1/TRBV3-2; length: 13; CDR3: CASSQGVFQPQHF; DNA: TGTGCCAGCAGCCAAGGAGTTTTCCAGCCCCAGCATTTT
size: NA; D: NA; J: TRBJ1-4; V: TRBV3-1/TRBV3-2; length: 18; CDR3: CASSQDIPWGATNEKLFF; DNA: TGTGCCAGCAGCCAAGATATCCCCTGGGGGGCAACTAATGAAAAACTGTTTTTT
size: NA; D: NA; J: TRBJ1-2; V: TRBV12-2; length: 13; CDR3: CASPAGQAGGYTF; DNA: TGTGCAAGTCCCGCCGGACAGGCGGGGGGCTACACCTTC
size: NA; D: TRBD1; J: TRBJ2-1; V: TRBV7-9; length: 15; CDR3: CASSLGQGAPNEQFF; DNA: TGTGCCAGCAGCTTGGGACAGGGGGCGCCCAATGAGCAGTTCTTC
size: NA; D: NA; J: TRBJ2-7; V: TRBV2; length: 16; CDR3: CASSEVSPPSSYEQYF; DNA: TGTGCCAGCAGTGAAGTTAGCCCCCCGAGCTCCTACGAGCAGTACTTC
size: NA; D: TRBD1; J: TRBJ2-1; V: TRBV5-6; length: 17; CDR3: CASSPWIFETGLHEQFF; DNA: TGTGCCAGCAGCCCGTGGATCTTTGAGACAGGGCTACATGAGCAGTTCTTC
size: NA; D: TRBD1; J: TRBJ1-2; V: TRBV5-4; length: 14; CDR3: CASSMTGGNYGYTF; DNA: TGTGCCAGCAGTATGACAGGGGGGAACTATGGCTACACCTTC
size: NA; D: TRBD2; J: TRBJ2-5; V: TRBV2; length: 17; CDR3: CASRARLAGGFGETQYF; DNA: TGTGCCAGCAGAGCTAGGCTAGCGGGAGGTTTTGGAGAGACCCAGTACTTC
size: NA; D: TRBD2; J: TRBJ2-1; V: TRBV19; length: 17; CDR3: CASSSLIGAGGPNEQFF; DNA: TGTGCCAGTAGTTCTTTAATCGGGGCGGGGGGGCCAAATGAGCAGTTCTTC